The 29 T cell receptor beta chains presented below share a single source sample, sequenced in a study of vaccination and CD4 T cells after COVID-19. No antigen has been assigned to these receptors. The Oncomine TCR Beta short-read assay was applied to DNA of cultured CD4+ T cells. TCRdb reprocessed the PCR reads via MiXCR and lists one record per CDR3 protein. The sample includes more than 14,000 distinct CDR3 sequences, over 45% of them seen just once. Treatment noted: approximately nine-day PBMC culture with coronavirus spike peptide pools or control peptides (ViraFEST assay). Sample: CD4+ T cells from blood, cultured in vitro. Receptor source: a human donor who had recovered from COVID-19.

The CDR3, as DNA: TGTGCCAGCAGCCGAAATCAGGGGAACACTGAAGCTTTCTTT. It codes for CASSRNQGNTEAFF. J is TRBJ1-1 and V is TRBV27; maybe TRBD1 (5 bases). CDR3 length equals 14 residues. Germline CDR1 is MNHEY and CDR2 is SMNVEV (reference sequence). V gave up 6 bases and J gave up 1 base, with 12 bases separating them.

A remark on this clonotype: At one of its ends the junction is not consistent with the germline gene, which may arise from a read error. The CDR3: CASSPFWTGNSEKPFF. The CDR3 DNA reads as TGTGCCAGCAGTCCTTTCTGGACAGGGAATAGTGAAAAACCGTTTTTT. The chain recombines TRBV27 with TRBJ1-4; 8 bases fit TRBD1. The CDR3 runs 16 residues. Germline CDR1 MNHEY, CDR2 SMNVEV (reference sequence).

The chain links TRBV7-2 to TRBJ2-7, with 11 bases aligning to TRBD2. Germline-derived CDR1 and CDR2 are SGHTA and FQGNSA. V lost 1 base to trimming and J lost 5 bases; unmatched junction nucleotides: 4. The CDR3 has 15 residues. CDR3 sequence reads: CASSLGLAGGNEQYF. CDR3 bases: TGTGCCAGCAGCTTAGGCCTAGCGGGGGGTAACGAGCAGTACTTC.

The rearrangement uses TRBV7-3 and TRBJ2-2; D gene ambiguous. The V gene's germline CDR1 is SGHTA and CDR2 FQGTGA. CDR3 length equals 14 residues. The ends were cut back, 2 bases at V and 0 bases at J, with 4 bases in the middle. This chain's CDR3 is CASSLLANTGELFF. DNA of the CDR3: TGTGCCAGCAGCTTATTAGCGAACACCGGGGAGCTGTTTTTT. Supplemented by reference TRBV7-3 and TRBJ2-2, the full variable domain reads GAGVSQTPSNKVTEKGKYVELRCDPISGHTALYWYRQSLGQGPEFLIYFQGTGAADDSGLPNDRFFAVRPEGSVSTLKIQRTERGDSAVYLCASSLLANTGELFFGEGSRLTVL.

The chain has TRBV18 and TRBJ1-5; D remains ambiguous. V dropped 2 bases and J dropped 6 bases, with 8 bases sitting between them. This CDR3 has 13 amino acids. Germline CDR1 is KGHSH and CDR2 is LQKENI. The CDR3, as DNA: TGTGCCAGCTCACCAAGTTTGGCTCAGCCCCAGCATTTT. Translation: CASSPSLAQPQHF. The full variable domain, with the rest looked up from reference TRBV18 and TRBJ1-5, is NAGVMQNPRHLVRRRGQEARLRCSPMKGHSHVYWYRQLPEEGLKFMVYLQKENIIDESGMPKERFSAEFPKEGPSILRIQQVVRGDSAAYFCASSPSLAQPQHFGDGTRLSIL.

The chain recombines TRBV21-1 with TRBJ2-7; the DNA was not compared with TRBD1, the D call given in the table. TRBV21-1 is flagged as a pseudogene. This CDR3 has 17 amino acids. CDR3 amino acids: CATGKGRGPGEAYEQYF. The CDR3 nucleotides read TGTGCCACCGGAAAAGGGAGGGGGCCAGGGGAAGCCTACGAGCAGTACTTC.

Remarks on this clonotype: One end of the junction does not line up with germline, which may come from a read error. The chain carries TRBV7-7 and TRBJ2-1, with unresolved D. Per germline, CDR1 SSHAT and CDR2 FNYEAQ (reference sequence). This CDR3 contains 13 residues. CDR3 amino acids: CASSTIHSSEQFF. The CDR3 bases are TGTGCTAGCAGCACGATACATAGCAGTGAGCAGTTCTTC.

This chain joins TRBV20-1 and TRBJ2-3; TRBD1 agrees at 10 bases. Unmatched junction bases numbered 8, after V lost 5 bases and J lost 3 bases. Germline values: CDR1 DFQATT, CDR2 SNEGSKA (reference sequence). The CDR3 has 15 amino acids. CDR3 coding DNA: TGCAGTGCTCTAGCCGGGACAGGGGTAACAGATACGCAGTATTTT. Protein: CSALAGTGVTDTQYF.

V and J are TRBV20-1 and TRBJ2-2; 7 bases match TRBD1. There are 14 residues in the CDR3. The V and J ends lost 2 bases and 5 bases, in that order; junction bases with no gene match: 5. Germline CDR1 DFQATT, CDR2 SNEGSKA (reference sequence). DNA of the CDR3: TGCAGTGCTAGAAGACAGGGTGGGACCGGGGAGCTGTTTTTT. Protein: CSARRQGGTGELFF.

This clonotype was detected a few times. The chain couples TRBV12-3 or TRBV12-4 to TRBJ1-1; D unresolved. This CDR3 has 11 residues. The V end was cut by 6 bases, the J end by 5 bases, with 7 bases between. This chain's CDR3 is CASSHGTEAFF. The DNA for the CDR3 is TGTGCCAGCAGCCATGGTACTGAAGCTTTCTTT.

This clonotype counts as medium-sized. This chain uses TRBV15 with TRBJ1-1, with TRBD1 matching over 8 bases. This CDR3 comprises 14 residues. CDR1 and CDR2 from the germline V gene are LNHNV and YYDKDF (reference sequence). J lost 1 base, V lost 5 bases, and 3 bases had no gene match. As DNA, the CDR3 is TGTGCCACCAGCCCGGACAGGGCGAACACTGAAGCTTTCTTT. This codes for CATSPDRANTEAFF. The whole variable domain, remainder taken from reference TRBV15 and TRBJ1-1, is DAMVIQNPRYQVTQFGKPVTLSCSQTLNHNVMYWYQQKSSQAPKLLFHYYDKDFNNEADTPDNFQSRRPNTSFCFLDIRSPGLGDTAMYLCATSPDRANTEAFFGQGTRLTVV.

The CDR3 reads CASSESGSGANVLTF. In nucleotides, the CDR3 is TGTGCCAGCAGTGAATCGGGGTCTGGGGCCAACGTCCTGACTTTC. V gene TRBV6-1 combines with J gene TRBJ2-6; the D gene is possibly TRBD2 (5 bases). There are 15 residues in the CDR3. Germline loops: CDR1 MNHNS, CDR2 SASEGT. With 2 bases removed from V and 1 base from J, the gap between germline ends came to 6 bases.

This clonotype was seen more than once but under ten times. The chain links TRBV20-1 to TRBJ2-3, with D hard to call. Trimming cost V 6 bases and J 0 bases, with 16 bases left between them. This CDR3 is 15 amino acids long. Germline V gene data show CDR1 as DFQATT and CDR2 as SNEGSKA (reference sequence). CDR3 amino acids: CSALRLKGSTDTQYF. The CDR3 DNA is TGCAGTGCCCTCAGGCTCAAAGGCAGCACAGATACGCAGTATTTT.

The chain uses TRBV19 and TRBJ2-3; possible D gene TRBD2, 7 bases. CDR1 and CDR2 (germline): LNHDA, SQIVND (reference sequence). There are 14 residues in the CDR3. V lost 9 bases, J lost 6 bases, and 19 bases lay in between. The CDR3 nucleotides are TGTGCCAGCCGACCTAGCGAGGGGGGGGATACGCAGTATTTT. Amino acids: CASRPSEGGDTQYF. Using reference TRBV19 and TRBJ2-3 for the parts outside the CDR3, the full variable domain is DGGITQSPKYLFRKEGQNVTLSCEQNLNHDAMYWYRQDPGQGLRLIYYSQIVNDFQKGDIAEGYSVSREKKESFPLTVTSAQKNPTAFYLCASRPSEGGDTQYFGPGTRLTVL.

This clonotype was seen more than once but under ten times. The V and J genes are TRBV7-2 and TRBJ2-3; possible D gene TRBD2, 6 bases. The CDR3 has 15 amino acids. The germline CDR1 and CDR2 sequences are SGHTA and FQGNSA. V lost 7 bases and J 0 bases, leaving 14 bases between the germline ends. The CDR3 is CASNPRGTSTDTQYF. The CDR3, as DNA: TGTGCCAGCAACCCGAGAGGGACTAGCACAGATACGCAGTATTTT.

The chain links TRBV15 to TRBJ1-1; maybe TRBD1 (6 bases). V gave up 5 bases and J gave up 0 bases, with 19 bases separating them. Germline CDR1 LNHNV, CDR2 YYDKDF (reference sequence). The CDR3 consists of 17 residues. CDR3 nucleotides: TGTGCCACCAGCTGGGGGGGAACAGGGTGGATGAACACTGAAGCTTTCTTT. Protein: CATSWGGTGWMNTEAFF.

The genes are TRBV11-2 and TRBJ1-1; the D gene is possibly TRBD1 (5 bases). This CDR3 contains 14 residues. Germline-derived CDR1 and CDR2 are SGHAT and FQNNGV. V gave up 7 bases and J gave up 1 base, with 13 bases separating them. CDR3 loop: CASTGGSGNTEAFF. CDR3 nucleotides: TGTGCCAGCACCGGGGGATCGGGGAACACTGAAGCTTTCTTT.

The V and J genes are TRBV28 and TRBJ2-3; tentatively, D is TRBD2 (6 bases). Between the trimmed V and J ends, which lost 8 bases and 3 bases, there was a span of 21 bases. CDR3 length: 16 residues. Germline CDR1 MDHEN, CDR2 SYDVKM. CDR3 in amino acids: CASPLIRESGTDTQYF. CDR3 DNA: TGTGCCAGCCCCTTGATACGGGAGTCGGGAACAGATACGCAGTATTTT.

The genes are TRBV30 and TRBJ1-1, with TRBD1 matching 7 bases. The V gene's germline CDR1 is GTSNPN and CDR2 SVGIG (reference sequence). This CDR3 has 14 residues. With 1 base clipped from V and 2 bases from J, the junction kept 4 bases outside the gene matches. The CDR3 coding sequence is TGTGCCTGGAGTGGGACAGGAGGAAACACTGAAGCTTTCTTT. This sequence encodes CAWSGTGGNTEAFF.

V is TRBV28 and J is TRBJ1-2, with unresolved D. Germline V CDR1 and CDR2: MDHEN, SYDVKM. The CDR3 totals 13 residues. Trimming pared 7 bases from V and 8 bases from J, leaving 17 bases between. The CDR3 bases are TGTGCCAGCATGCGGCAGTCTCTGATCGGCTACACCTTC. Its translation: CASMRQSLIGYTF.

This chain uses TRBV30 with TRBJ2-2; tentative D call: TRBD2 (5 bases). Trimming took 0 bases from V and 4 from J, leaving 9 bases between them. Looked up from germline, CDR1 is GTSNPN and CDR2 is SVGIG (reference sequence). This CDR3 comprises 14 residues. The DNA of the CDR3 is TGTGCCTGGAGTGTAACCGGGGTCACCGGGGAGCTGTTTTTT. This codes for CAWSVTGVTGELFF.

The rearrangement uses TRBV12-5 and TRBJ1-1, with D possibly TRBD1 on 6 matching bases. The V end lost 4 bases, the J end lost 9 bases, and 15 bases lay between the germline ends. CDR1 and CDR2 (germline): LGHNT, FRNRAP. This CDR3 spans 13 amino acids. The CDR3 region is CASGSGGTLKAFF. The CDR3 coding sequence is TGTGCTAGTGGTTCGGGGGGGACACTGAAAGCTTTCTTT.

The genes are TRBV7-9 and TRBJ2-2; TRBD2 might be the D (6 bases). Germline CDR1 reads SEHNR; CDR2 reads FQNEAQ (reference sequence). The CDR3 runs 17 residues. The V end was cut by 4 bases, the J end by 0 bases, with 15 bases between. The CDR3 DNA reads TGTGCCAGCAGCTGGGGGGTGGCAGGGTCGAACACCGGGGAGCTGTTTTTT. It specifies CASSWGVAGSNTGELFF.

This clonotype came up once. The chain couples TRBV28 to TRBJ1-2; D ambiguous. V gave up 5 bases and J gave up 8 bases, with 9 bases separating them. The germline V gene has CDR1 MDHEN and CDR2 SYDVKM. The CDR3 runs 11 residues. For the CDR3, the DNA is TGTGCCAGCAGTCCCCCTCCCGGCTACACCTTC. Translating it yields CASSPPPGYTF.

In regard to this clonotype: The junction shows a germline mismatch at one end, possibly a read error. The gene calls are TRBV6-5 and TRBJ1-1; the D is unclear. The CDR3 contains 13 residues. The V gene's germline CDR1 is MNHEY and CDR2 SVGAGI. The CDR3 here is CTSSYTVGTEAFF. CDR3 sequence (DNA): TGTACCAGCAGTTATACGGTGGGCACTGAAGCTTTCTTT.

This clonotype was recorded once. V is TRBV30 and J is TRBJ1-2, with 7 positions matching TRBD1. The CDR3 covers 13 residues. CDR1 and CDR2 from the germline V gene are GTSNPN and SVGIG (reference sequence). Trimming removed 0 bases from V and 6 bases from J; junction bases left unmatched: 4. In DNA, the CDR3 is TGTGCCTGGAGTGTGAAGGGGGCGAATGGCTACACCTTC. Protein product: CAWSVKGANGYTF. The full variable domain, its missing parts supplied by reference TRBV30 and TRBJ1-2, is SQTIHQWPATLVQPVGSPLSLECTVEGTSNPNLYWYRQAAGRGLQLLFYSVGIGQISSEVPQNLSASRPQDRQFILSSKKLLLSDSGFYLCAWSVKGANGYTFGSGTRLTVV.

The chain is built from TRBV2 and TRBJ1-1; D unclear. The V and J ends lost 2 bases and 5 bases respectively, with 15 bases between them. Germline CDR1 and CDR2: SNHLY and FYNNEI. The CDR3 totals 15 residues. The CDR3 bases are TGTGCCAGCAGTGAAATGGAGGGAGGGAGAACTGAAGCTTTCTTT. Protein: CASSEMEGGRTEAFF.

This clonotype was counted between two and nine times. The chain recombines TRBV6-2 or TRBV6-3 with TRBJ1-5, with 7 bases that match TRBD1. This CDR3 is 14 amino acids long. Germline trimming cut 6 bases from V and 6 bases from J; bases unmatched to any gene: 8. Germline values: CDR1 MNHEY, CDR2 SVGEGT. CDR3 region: CASSHDRDSQPQHF. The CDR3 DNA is TGTGCCAGCAGCCATGACAGGGATAGTCAGCCCCAGCATTTT.

CDR3: CASSLPAIYGYTF. The CDR3 region has the DNA TGTGCCAGCAGCTTACCGGCCATCTATGGCTACACCTTC. The V call is TRBV5-6, the J call TRBJ1-2; D unresolved. CDR3 size: 13 residues. From germline, CDR1 is SGHDT and CDR2 YYEEEE. V lost 2 bases, J lost 4 bases, and 9 bases lay in between.